This passage covers 29 T cell receptor beta chains from one sample sequenced in a study of OX40 agonist ivuxolimab in advanced cancers. Profiling relied on immunoSEQ multiplex PCR, and the TCRdb table lists in-frame clones only, not all of them. Among about 93,000 clones listed, 90% to 95% were seen once. The source material was CD4+ or CD8+ T cells sorted from blood, sampled in a trial of the OX40 agonist ivuxolimab. These receptors were collected from an adult with an advanced solid tumor such as melanoma, head and neck, liver or kidney cancer.

The V and J genes are TRBV7-9 and TRBJ2-1, with 7 bases identical to TRBD1. Germline CDR1 reads SEHNR; CDR2 reads FQNEAQ (reference sequence). CDR3 length: 15 amino acids. Trimming at V came to 2 bases and at J to 0 bases, leaving 1 base not matched to a gene. The CDR3 coding sequence is TGTGCCAGCAGCTTACGGGACAGCTCCTACAATGAGCAGTTCTTC. Translating it yields CASSLRDSSYNEQFF.

The chain employs TRBV27 and TRBJ2-7; 7 bases match TRBD2. CDR3 length equals 17 residues. Germline V lookup: CDR1 MNHEY, CDR2 SMNVEV (reference sequence). J lost 4 bases, V lost 2 bases, and 14 bases had no gene match. CDR3 nucleotide sequence: TGTGCCAGCAGTTTACGGGGAGGGTCTATTAGAGGATACGAGCAGTACTTC. It is translated as CASSLRGGSIRGYEQYF.

The chain is built from TRBV7-8 and TRBJ1-1; D possibly corresponds to TRBD1 (5 bases). Trimming removed 2 bases at V and 5 bases at J, with 12 bases between. Per the germline V gene, CDR1 is SGHVS and CDR2 is FQNEAQ. This CDR3 has 14 amino acids. The CDR3 sequence is CASSLSGGRTEAFF. DNA for the CDR3: TGTGCCAGCAGCTTATCGGGGGGGAGAACTGAAGCTTTCTTT.

The V and J genes are TRBV9 and TRBJ2-7; D may be TRBD1 or TRBD2 (7 bases each). CDR3 size: 13 residues. The V gene lost 3 bases and the J gene lost 7 bases, with 14 bases spanning the gap. Germline V gene data show CDR1 as SGDLS and CDR2 as YYNGEE. CDR3 sequence reads: CASSAGTAGEQYF. CDR3 nucleotides: TGTGCCAGCAGCGCCGGGACAGCGGGGGAGCAGTACTTC.

This clone was seen only a few times. The CDR3 is CAWWENTEAFF. The CDR3 DNA reads TGTGCCTGGTGGGAGAACACTGAAGCTTTCTTT. The chain joins TRBV30 to TRBJ1-1; D unclear. Germline CDR1 and CDR2: GTSNPN and SVGIG (reference sequence). The V end lost 5 bases, the J end lost 1 base, and 5 bases lay between the germline ends. The CDR3 consists of 11 residues.

This sequence joins TRBV11-2 and TRBJ1-5; possibly TRBD1 for D (5 bases). Germline V lookup: CDR1 SGHAT, CDR2 FQNNGV. Trimming removed 4 bases at V and 0 bases at J, with 10 bases between. This CDR3 is 15 amino acids long. The CDR3 nucleotides are TGTGCCAGCAGCTCAGGGCTTTATAGCAATCAGCCCCAGCATTTT. Its translation is CASSSGLYSNQPQHF.

The chain carries TRBV18 and TRBJ1-5; no clear D. The CDR3 loop spans 15 amino acids. With 3 bases removed from V and 2 bases from J, the gap between germline ends came to 11 bases. The germline gives CDR1 KGHSH, CDR2 LQKENI. CDR3 amino acids: CASSPLEGGNQPQHF. In nucleotides, the CDR3 is TGTGCCAGCTCACCTCTCGAAGGCGGCAATCAGCCCCAGCATTTT. Supplemented by reference TRBV18 and TRBJ1-5, the full variable domain reads NAGVMQNPRHLVRRRGQEARLRCSPMKGHSHVYWYRQLPEEGLKFMVYLQKENIIDESGMPKERFSAEFPKEGPSILRIQQVVRGDSAAYFCASSPLEGGNQPQHFGDGTRLSIL.

This clone was observed a few times. The genes are TRBV19 and TRBJ1-5; D perhaps matches TRBD1 (6 bases). Trimming took 8 bases from V and 5 from J, leaving 19 bases between them. The germline V gene encodes CDR1 LNHDA and CDR2 SQIVND (reference sequence). The CDR3 has 15 amino acids. The CDR3 DNA follows: TGTGCCAGTCTCCCCAGAGGGGGGGGAGATCAGCCCCAGCATTTT. It codes for CASLPRGGGDQPQHF.

This rearrangement joins TRBV9 to TRBJ1-5, with D perhaps matching TRBD1 (5 bases). V was clipped by 5 bases and J by 2 bases, with 8 bases between them. This CDR3 comprises 13 residues. Germline-derived CDR1 and CDR2 are SGDLS and YYNGEE. CDR3 in DNA: TGTGCCAGCAGTCAGGGCGGCAATCAGCCCCAGCATTTT. Its protein is CASSQGGNQPQHF.

This rearrangement joins TRBV27 to TRBJ2-3, with D tentatively TRBD1 or TRBD2 (5 bases each). Germline values: CDR1 MNHEY, CDR2 SMNVEV (reference sequence). V lost 5 bases and J lost 2, with 17 bases in between. This CDR3 comprises 16 residues. The CDR3 is CASSPRVGGATDTQYF. The CDR3 region has the DNA TGTGCCAGCAGTCCCCGTGTTGGGGGTGCCACAGATACGCAGTATTTT.

CDR3 in amino acids: CASSYSRAGELFF. CDR3 sequence (DNA): TGTGCCAGCAGTTACTCACGGGCCGGGGAGCTGTTTTTT. The chain has TRBV6-5 and TRBJ2-2; D unresolved. The CDR3 spans 13 residues. The V and J ends lost 0 bases and 6 bases respectively, with 5 bases between them. Germline-derived CDR1 and CDR2 are MNHEY and SVGAGI.

The chain employs TRBV15 and TRBJ1-3; D unclear. The V gene's germline CDR1 is LNHNV and CDR2 YYDKDF (reference sequence). V gave up 4 bases and J gave up 4 bases, with 14 bases separating them. The length of the CDR3 is 15 residues. The DNA for the CDR3 is TGTGCCACCAGCACACCCCGGGATGCCGGAAACACCATATATTTT. Translation gives CATSTPRDAGNTIYF.

The chain combines TRBV2 with TRBJ2-5; D uncertain. The tail of the sequence fits TRBJ2-7 better, so the J call may be wrong. The CDR3 covers 12 residues. CDR1 SNHLY and CDR2 FYNNEI come from the germline V gene. The CDR3 bases are TGTGCCAGCAGACTTCTCTCCTACGAGCAGTACTTC. Translated: CASRLLSYEQYF.

This clone has a handful of counts. The rearrangement uses TRBV7-9 and TRBJ1-2; D is possibly TRBD1 (6 bases). Deletions cut 5 bases from V and 6 bases from J, with 13 bases between. Germline assignment: CDR1 SEHNR and CDR2 FQNEAQ (reference sequence). CDR3 length: 13 residues. The CDR3 coding sequence is TGTGCCAGCAGCGCCGGGACAAACCATGGCTACACCTTC. It specifies CASSAGTNHGYTF.

V gene TRBV29-1 combines with J gene TRBJ2-5, with TRBD2 as a possible D gene (5 bases). The better agreement between TRBJ2-7 and the DNA end casts doubt on the J call. This CDR3 has 16 residues. Germline V gene sequence: CDR1 SQVTM, CDR2 ANQGSEA. In DNA form, the CDR3 reads TGCAGCCCCAGCTCGGCTCGGCCGCGGAGGTCCTACGAGCAGTACTTC. Amino acid sequence: CSPSSARPRRSYEQYF.

V usage is TRBV7-9 and J usage is TRBJ2-7, with a tentative D call TRBD2 (6 bases). Per the germline V gene, CDR1 is SEHNR and CDR2 is FQNEAQ (reference sequence). CDR3 length equals 14 residues. Trimming removed 3 bases from V and 3 bases from J, with 12 bases in between. CDR3 in amino acids: CASSFSGARYEQYF. CDR3 DNA: TGTGCCAGCAGCTTTTCGGGAGCTCGCTACGAGCAGTACTTC. Complete variable domain (other parts from reference TRBV7-9 and TRBJ2-7): DTGVSQNPRHKITKRGQNVTFRCDPISEHNRLYWYRQTLGQGPEFLTYFQNEAQLEKSRLLSDRFSAERPKGSFSTLEIQRTEQGDSAMYLCASSFSGARYEQYFGPGTRLTVT.

This sequence joins TRBV28 and TRBJ2-3; 8 nucleotides line up with TRBD2. From germline, CDR1 is MDHEN and CDR2 SYDVKM. With 4 bases clipped from V and 0 bases from J, the junction kept 12 bases outside the gene matches. The CDR3 loop spans 18 amino acids. The DNA of the CDR3 is TGTGCCAGCAGTTGGGAGGACGGCGGGGGGAGTAGCACAGATACGCAGTATTTT. It encodes CASSWEDGGGSSTDTQYF.

The V call is TRBV4-3, the J call TRBJ1-1; unclear D gene. The V end lost 0 bases, the J end lost 4 bases, and 9 bases lay between the germline ends. Germline loops: CDR1 LGHNA, CDR2 YSLEER. The CDR3 is 14 amino acids. For the CDR3, the DNA is TGCGCCAGCAGCCAAGAATCGGGGTTCACTGAAGCTTTCTTT. It codes for CASSQESGFTEAFF.

The rearrangement uses TRBV27 and TRBJ1-1; D may be TRBD1 (6 bases). CDR1 MNHEY and CDR2 SMNVEV come from the germline V gene (reference sequence). This CDR3 has 13 residues. V lost 2 bases and J 6 bases, leaving 10 bases between the germline ends. The CDR3 spells CASSLKGGAEAFF. For the CDR3, the DNA is TGTGCCAGCAGTTTAAAGGGGGGGGCTGAAGCTTTCTTT.

The V call is TRBV19, the J call TRBJ2-1; D possibly corresponds to TRBD1 (5 bases). Trimming pared 5 bases from V and 3 bases from J, leaving 20 bases between. CDR3 length equals 17 residues. CDR1 and CDR2 from the germline V gene are LNHDA and SQIVND (reference sequence). The CDR3 DNA is TGTGCCAGTAGTCCACGACAGACTTTATCCTACTACAATGAGCAGTTCTTC. This codes for CASSPRQTLSYYNEQFF.

This chain joins TRBV27 and TRBJ2-1; TRBD2 agrees at 7 bases. The CDR3 spans 15 residues. Germline CDR1 MNHEY, CDR2 SMNVEV (reference sequence). Trimming at V came to 7 bases and at J to 0 bases, leaving 6 bases not matched to a gene. The CDR3 here is CASTFGTNSYNEQFF. CDR3 nucleotide sequence: TGTGCCAGCACCTTCGGGACTAACTCCTACAATGAGCAGTTCTTC.

The chain employs TRBV4-1 and TRBJ1-2; D unclear. CDR1 is MGHRA and CDR2 is YSYEKL in the germline V gene. This CDR3 is built from 15 residues. Trimming stripped 1 base from V and 6 bases from J, with 15 bases between. CDR3 loop: CASSQGMGIPNGYTF. The CDR3 nucleotides read TGCGCCAGCAGCCAAGGAATGGGGATCCCCAATGGCTACACCTTC.

The CDR3 DNA is TGTGCCAGCAGCCCCAGCGGCGGGCGGGAGAGGCCGGACGAGCAGTACTTC. Amino acid sequence: CASSPSGGRERPDEQYF. The chain recombines TRBV7-2 with TRBJ2-7; TRBD2 aligns across 7 bases. The length of the CDR3 is 17 residues. V shed 5 bases, J shed 5 bases, and the junction held 18 bases outside the gene matches. In germline, CDR1 is SGHTA, CDR2 FQGNSA.

The chain's CDR3 is CASGMNTEAFF. CDR3 in DNA: TGTGCCAGTGGAATGAACACTGAAGCTTTCTTT. The chain has TRBV6-5 and TRBJ1-1; D is undetermined. The CDR3 has 11 residues. V was cut by 9 bases and J by 0 bases, with 5 bases left in between. Germline-derived CDR1 and CDR2 are MNHEY and SVGAGI.

V gene TRBV12-5 combines with J gene TRBJ2-2, with D unclear. In germline, CDR1 is LGHNT, CDR2 FRNRAP. The CDR3 spans 12 residues. V lost 6 bases and J lost 6, with 8 bases in between. This CDR3 is CASGFHPGELFF. As DNA, the CDR3 is TGTGCTAGTGGCTTCCACCCCGGGGAGCTGTTTTTT. The full variable domain, its missing parts supplied by reference TRBV12-5 and TRBJ2-2, is DARVTQTPRHKVTEMGQEVTMRCQPILGHNTVFWYRQTMMQGLELLAYFRNRAPLDDSGMPKDRFSAEMPDATLATLKIQPSEPRDSAVYFCASGFHPGELFFGEGSRLTVL.

The chain carries TRBV9 and TRBJ1-5; a weak D match, TRBD1 (6 bases). The V end was cut by 2 bases, the J end by 0 bases, with 15 bases between. The CDR3 is 17 residues long. Germline loops: CDR1 SGDLS, CDR2 YYNGEE. The CDR3 coding sequence is TGTGCCAGCAGCGTTCCAGGGGAGGAGAATAGCAATCAGCCCCAGCATTTT. This translates into CASSVPGEENSNQPQHF.

The chain uses TRBV21-1 and TRBJ2-5; the tabulated D call, TRBD1, remains unverified against the DNA. TRBV21-1 corresponds to a pseudogene. The CDR3 sequence is 16 residues long. Written as DNA, the CDR3 is TGTGCCAGCAGCACTTGGACAGGGGCCATCCAAGAGACCCAGTACTTC. It codes for CASSTWTGAIQETQYF.

The V gene is TRBV29-1, the J gene TRBJ2-3; 14 positions agree with TRBD2. CDR3 length equals 16 residues. Looked up from germline, CDR1 is SQVTM and CDR2 is ANQGSEA. With 4 bases clipped from V and 3 bases from J, the junction kept 6 bases outside the gene matches. Here the CDR3 DNA reads TGCAGCGTTGTGGGACTAGCGGGAGTTAGTACAGATACGCAGTATTTT. Translating it yields CSVVGLAGVSTDTQYF.

This clone has just a few counts. The chain links TRBV19 to TRBJ2-7; D possibly corresponds to TRBD1 (5 bases). Germline CDR1 is LNHDA and CDR2 is SQIVND (reference sequence). The CDR3 loop spans 13 amino acids. Between the trimmed V and J ends, which lost 6 bases and 1 base, there was a span of 10 bases. The CDR3 is CASSPQVSYEQYF. The CDR3, as DNA: TGTGCCAGTAGCCCACAGGTTTCCTACGAGCAGTACTTC. The full variable domain, rest sourced from reference TRBV19 and TRBJ2-7, is DGGITQSPKYLFRKEGQNVTLSCEQNLNHDAMYWYRQDPGQGLRLIYYSQIVNDFQKGDIAEGYSVSREKKESFPLTVTSAQKNPTAFYLCASSPQVSYEQYFGPGTRLTVT.